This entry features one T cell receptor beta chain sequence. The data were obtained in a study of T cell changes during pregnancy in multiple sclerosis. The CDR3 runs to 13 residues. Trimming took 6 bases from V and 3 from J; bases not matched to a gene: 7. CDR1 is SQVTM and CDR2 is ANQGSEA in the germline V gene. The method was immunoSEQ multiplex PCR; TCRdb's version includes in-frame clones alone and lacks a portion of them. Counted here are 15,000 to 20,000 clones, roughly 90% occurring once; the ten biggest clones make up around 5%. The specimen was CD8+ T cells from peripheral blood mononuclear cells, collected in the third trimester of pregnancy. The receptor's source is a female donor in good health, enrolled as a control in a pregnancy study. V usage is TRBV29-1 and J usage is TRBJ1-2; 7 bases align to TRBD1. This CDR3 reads CSVPQGLDYGYTF. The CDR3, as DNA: TGCAGCGTACCACAGGGGCTGGACTATGGCTACACCTTC.